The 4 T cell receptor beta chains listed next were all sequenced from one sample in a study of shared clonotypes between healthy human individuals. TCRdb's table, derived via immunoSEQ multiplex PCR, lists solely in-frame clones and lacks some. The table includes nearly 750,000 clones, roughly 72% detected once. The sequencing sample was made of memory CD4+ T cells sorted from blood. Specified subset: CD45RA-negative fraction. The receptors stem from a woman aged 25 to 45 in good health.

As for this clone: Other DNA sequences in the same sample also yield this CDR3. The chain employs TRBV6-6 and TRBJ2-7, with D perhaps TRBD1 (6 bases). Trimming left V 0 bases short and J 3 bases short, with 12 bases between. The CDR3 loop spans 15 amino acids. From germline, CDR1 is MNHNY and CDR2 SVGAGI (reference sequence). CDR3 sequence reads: CASSYSRGGGYEQYF. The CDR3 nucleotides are TGTGCCAGCAGTTACTCGAGAGGGGGTGGCTACGAGCAGTACTTC.

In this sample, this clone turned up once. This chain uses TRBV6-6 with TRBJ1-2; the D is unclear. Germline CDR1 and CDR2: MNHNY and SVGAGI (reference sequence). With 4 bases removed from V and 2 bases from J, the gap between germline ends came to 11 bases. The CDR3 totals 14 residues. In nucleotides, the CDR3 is TGTGCCAGCAGTTCAACACCGAGAAACTATGGCTACACCTTC. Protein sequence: CASSSTPRNYGYTF.

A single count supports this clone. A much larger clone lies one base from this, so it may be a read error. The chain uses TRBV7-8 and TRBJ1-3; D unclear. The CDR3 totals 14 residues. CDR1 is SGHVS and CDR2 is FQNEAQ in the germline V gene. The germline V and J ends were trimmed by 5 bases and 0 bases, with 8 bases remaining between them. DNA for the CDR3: TGTGCCAGCAGCCCCCAGTACTCTGGAAACACCATATATTTT. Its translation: CASSPQYSGNTIYF.

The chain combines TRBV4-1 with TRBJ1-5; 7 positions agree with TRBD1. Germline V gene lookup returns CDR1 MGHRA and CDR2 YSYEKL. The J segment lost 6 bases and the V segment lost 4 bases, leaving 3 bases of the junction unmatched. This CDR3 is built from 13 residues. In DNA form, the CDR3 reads TGCGCCAGCAGCCCCGGGACAGTTCAGCCCCAGCATTTT. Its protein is CASSPGTVQPQHF.